The sequence of this T cell receptor (beta chain) was determined in a study of T cell responses to AZD1222 COVID-19 vaccine. Study-wide findings and caveats: In all cases, repertoires were sampled only after the peak T cell response. Dominant at 160-218 and 743-854, vaccine-associated CD4 TCRs also spanned spike.

Of note for this clone: The antigen is unknown.

Only in-frame clones appear in the TCRdb table, and some are missing; sequencing was by immunoSEQ multiplex PCR. Here the sample spans approximately 150,000 clones, approximately 93% being singletons. This clonotype was sampled from an adult in good health. The starting material was peripheral blood, obtained on day 0 of AZD1222 vaccination.

The CDR3 is CAIRDSLGNQPQHF. Here the CDR3 DNA reads TGTGCCATCAGGGACAGTTTGGGCAATCAGCCCCAGCATTTT. The chain uses TRBV10-3 and TRBJ1-5; D possibly corresponds to TRBD1 (6 bases). The V gene's germline CDR1 is ENHRY and CDR2 SYGVKD. Trimming left V 6 bases short and J 2 bases short, with 11 bases between. There are 14 residues in the CDR3.